A selection of T cell receptor beta chains follows, all from one sample in a study of blood T cell repertoires in COVID-19. Sequencing used immunoSEQ multiplex PCR; TCRdb keeps in-frame clones, though not all of them. The sample consists of hundreds of thousands of clones, 85% to 90% of them appearing once. The specimen was peripheral blood. The receptors originated from a woman under 30 with acute or convalescent COVID-19. The CDR3 runs from the conserved cysteine through the conserved F or W. The order of the fields is D gene, V gene, clone size, CDR3 protein. A D gene is named only where the DNA matches it firmly. Clone size is not always given. Where it is, it says once, few, many or a class for expanded clones.

D gene: .; V gene: TRBV4-2; clone size: .; CDR3 protein: CASSQDGEPVQPQHF
D gene: TRBD1; V gene: TRBV19; clone size: .; CDR3 protein: CASSQYSGQGNNSPLHF
D gene: .; V gene: TRBV24-1; clone size: once; CDR3 protein: CATTGDYTGELFF
D gene: .; V gene: TRBV4-3; clone size: .; CDR3 protein: CASSQEVRGNQPQHF
D gene: TRBD1; V gene: TRBV11-2; clone size: .; CDR3 protein: CASSPPGQTWDEQFF
D gene: .; V gene: TRBV5-6; clone size: few; CDR3 protein: CASSLITGTHSGNTIYF
D gene: TRBD2; V gene: TRBV4-2; clone size: once; CDR3 protein: CASSQEDSGGAYTQYF
D gene: TRBD1; V gene: TRBV28; clone size: .; CDR3 protein: CASRTDRGSNQPQHF
D gene: .; V gene: TRBV9; clone size: .; CDR3 protein: CASSVRGSLSGNTIYF
D gene: TRBD1; V gene: TRBV3-1/TRBV3-2; clone size: .; CDR3 protein: CASSPWTGDTGELFF
D gene: .; V gene: TRBV25-1; clone size: .; CDR3 protein: CASSDKQGYTGELFF
D gene: .; V gene: TRBV7-2; clone size: .; CDR3 protein: CASSSLNQPQHF
D gene: .; V gene: TRBV7-9; clone size: .; CDR3 protein: CASSFPWRDNYRVNYGYTF
D gene: TRBD1; V gene: TRBV28; clone size: .; CDR3 protein: CASVRDRGVHEQYF
D gene: .; V gene: TRBV28; clone size: .; CDR3 protein: CASSFGVQYTF
D gene: TRBD1; V gene: TRBV5-4; clone size: .; CDR3 protein: CASSLGGQGAGNTIYF
D gene: TRBD2; V gene: TRBV6-4; clone size: .; CDR3 protein: CASSRTSGNTGELFF
D gene: TRBD1; V gene: TRBV9; clone size: .; CDR3 protein: CASSVEGTGGGSGYTF
D gene: .; V gene: TRBV6-5; clone size: .; CDR3 protein: CASSYSGRGPYGYTF
D gene: .; V gene: TRBV12-3/TRBV12-4; clone size: few; CDR3 protein: CASSLEGVYGYTF
D gene: .; V gene: TRBV5-6; clone size: .; CDR3 protein: CASSLGRGEAFF
D gene: .; V gene: TRBV28; clone size: .; CDR3 protein: CASSLLTGEAFF
D gene: .; V gene: TRBV21-1; clone size: .; CDR3 protein: CASSKGIEQGNEQFF
D gene: .; V gene: TRBV19; clone size: .; CDR3 protein: CASVVGLEQFF
D gene: TRBD1; V gene: TRBV14; clone size: few; CDR3 protein: CASSRNRGHRGNTIYF
D gene: .; V gene: TRBV24-1; clone size: .; CDR3 protein: CATSDSGRGEYGYTF
D gene: .; V gene: TRBV7-2; clone size: .; CDR3 protein: CASSWQGTYNEQFF
D gene: .; V gene: TRBV13; clone size: .; CDR3 protein: CASSLGRRGLNYGYTF
D gene: TRBD1; V gene: TRBV4-1; clone size: .; CDR3 protein: CASSPGTGNQPQHF
D gene: TRBD2; V gene: TRBV9; clone size: .; CDR3 protein: CASSVGLAGAYEQYF
D gene: .; V gene: TRBV30; clone size: .; CDR3 protein: CAWTGRGYGYTF
D gene: .; V gene: TRBV29-1; clone size: .; CDR3 protein: CSVAREAHYGYTF
D gene: TRBD2; V gene: TRBV4-1; clone size: .; CDR3 protein: CASSQGGGTGETQYF
D gene: TRBD1; V gene: TRBV25-1; clone size: .; CDR3 protein: CASRSGGRGEAFF
D gene: .; V gene: TRBV27; clone size: .; CDR3 protein: CASKLNSGLEDQPQHF
D gene: .; V gene: TRBV4-3; clone size: .; CDR3 protein: CASSQRYSNQPQHF
D gene: TRBD1; V gene: TRBV7-2; clone size: .; CDR3 protein: CASSLDQGGLDTIYF
D gene: .; V gene: TRBV11-2; clone size: .; CDR3 protein: CASSLGGQNYHEQYF
D gene: .; V gene: TRBV28; clone size: .; CDR3 protein: CATQFQGNTEAFF
D gene: .; V gene: TRBV19; clone size: .; CDR3 protein: CASSLATYGYTF
D gene: TRBD1; V gene: TRBV6-5; clone size: .; CDR3 protein: CASRDDRGYGYTF
D gene: TRBD1; V gene: TRBV6-1; clone size: .; CDR3 protein: CASSASGGALISGYTF
D gene: .; V gene: TRBV4-1; clone size: once; CDR3 protein: CASRRGGDYGYTF
D gene: TRBD1; V gene: TRBV30; clone size: few; CDR3 protein: CAWSLTGGNQPQHF
D gene: TRBD1; V gene: TRBV4-2; clone size: .; CDR3 protein: CASGRGSEGALGQYEQYF
D gene: TRBD1; V gene: TRBV14; clone size: once; CDR3 protein: CASSPWTGSNYGYTF
D gene: .; V gene: TRBV20-1; clone size: once; CDR3 protein: CSAKSGYGYTF
D gene: .; V gene: TRBV30; clone size: .; CDR3 protein: CAWSPQVNQPQHF